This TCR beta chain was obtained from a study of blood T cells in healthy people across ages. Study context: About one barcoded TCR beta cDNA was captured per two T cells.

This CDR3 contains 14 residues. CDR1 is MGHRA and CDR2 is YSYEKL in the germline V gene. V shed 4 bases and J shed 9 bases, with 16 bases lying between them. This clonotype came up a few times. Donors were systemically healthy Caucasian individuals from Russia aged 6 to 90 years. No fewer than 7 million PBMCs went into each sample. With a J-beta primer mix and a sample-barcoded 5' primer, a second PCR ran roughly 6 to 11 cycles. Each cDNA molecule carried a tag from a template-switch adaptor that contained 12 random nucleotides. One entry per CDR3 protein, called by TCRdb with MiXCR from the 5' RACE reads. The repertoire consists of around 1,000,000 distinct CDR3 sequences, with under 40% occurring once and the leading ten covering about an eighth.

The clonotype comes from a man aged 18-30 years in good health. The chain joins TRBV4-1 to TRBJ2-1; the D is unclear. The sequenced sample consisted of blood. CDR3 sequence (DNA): TGCGCCAGCAGCCTCGGCTTAGGGTTGAGTGAGCAGTTCTTC. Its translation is CASSLGLGLSEQFF.